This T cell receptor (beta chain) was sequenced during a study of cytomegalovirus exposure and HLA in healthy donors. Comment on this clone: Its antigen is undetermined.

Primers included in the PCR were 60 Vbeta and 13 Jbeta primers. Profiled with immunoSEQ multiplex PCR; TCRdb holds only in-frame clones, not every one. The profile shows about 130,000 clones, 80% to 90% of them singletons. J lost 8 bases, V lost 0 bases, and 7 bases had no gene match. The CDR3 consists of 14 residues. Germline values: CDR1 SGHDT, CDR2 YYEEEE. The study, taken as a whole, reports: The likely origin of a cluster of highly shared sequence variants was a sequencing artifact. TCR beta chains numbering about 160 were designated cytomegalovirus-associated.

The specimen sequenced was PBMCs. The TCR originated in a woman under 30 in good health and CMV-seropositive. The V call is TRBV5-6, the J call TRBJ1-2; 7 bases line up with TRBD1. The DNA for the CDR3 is TGTGCCAGCAGCTTGGCCGACAGGGAGTCCGGCTACACCTTC. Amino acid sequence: CASSLADRESGYTF.